This TCR beta chain was found in a study of T cell responses to AZD1222 COVID-19 vaccine (dated by TCRdb to the early 2020s). About the full investigation: TCR sequencing covered 233 trial participants: roughly 200 given two doses of AZD1222 and about 26 given two doses of MenACWY control vaccine. Trial participants were enrolled by age into subgroups of 18-55, 56-69 and 70-plus years, and 148, 28 and 57 TCR-sequenced participants, respectively, were included in these subgroups. Paper-wide results and their limitations: Vaccine-associated CD4 TCRs spanned the whole spike protein, with dominant responses in regions 160-218 and 743-854. After two AZD1222 doses, both the breadth and the depth of spike-specific TCRs were significantly higher than at day 0 and than in MenACWY recipients. Nearly half of unique spike-specific TCRs reportedly recognized epitopes outside regions mutated in the B.1.351 and B.1.1.7 variants. In the small 56-69-year group, the increase in depth fell short of significance, most likely because of low power. Because no samples from the day 14 peak response were available, repertoires could be characterized only after the peak T cell response. Participants were mostly white British, with more females than males. The authors suggested clonal diversity may have been underestimated. Conclusions about previously exposed vaccinees were limited because only a handful of AZD1222 recipients were SARS-CoV-2 seropositive at baseline.

In light of the paper, this sample's time point label describes: about 28 days (+/-7) after the second vaccine dose. AZD1222 recipients given second doses at about 4 weeks or at about 12 weeks were pooled, since spike-specific TCR depth and breadth were not found to differ between the two schedules. Vaccinee samples came from UK trials COV001 and COV002, including a single-blind randomized controlled phase 2/3 trial of AZD1222 (ChAdOx1 nCoV-19) in healthy adults. For TCRbeta chain sequencing, PBMC samples were collected from trial participants at day 0 and at day 28 after the second dose. Worth noting for this clone: The target of this receptor is not known. No base quality information exists; no much larger clone differs at one position.

Measured from the cysteine to the phenylalanine, the CDR3 is 12 residues long. The CDR3 DNA has 36 bases and is translated from base 1. The germline ends are 14 bases apart after V is trimmed by 6 bases and J by 11 bases. CDR1 is given as SNHLY and CDR2 as FYNNEI, both from the germline V gene. The CDR3 regions of human TCRbeta chains were subjected to immunosequencing. The paper's processing steps were these. Repertoire TCRs were checked for matches against a reference library of SARS-CoV-2-specific TCRs that had been generated using the MIRA antigen-specificity platform. Breadth meant the fraction of unique TCRs that were SARS-CoV-2-associated, whereas depth meant the fraction of total T cells that were SARS-CoV-2-associated. Using the MIRA data, each spike-specific TCR was assigned both to the spike region to which the TCR was reactive and to a CD4 or CD8 class. Log10-transformed breadth and depth values were compared by one-way ANOVA with Sidak's multiple comparisons tests. Not all clones reach the TCRdb copy of this immuneACCESS table, which keeps in-frame sequences only. Checked studies attribute under half of the gap to unresolved V genes and leave the rest unexplained. The V and J calls and clone size come from that table; D and trimming were worked out from the DNA. The sample table contains 140,000 or so clones; only one count was recorded for roughly nine tenths of them. The ten largest clonotypes hold about 1.8% of the sample.

The clonotype comes from an adult who received the AZD1222 COVID-19 vaccine. The chain is encoded by TRBV2 joined to TRBJ1-5; the D gene is not confidently resolved. This specimen was peripheral blood, taken 28 days after the second AZD1222 dose. The CDR3 sequence is CASRENTGTQHF. The DNA is as follows: TGTGCCAGCAGGGAAAATACCGGGACCCAGCATTTT.